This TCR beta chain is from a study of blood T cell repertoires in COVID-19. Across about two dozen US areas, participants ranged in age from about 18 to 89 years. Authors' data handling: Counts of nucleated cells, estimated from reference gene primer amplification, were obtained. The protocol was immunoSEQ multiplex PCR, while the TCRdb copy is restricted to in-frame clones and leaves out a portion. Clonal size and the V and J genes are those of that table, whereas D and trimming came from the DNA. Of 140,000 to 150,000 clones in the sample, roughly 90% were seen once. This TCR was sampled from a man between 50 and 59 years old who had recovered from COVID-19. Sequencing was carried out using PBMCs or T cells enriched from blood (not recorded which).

This CDR3 reads CASSPQGTTTNEKLFF. CDR3 DNA sequence: TGCGCCAGCAGCCCGCAGGGGACTACAACTAATGAAAAACTGTTTTTT. The rearrangement joins TRBV5-1 to TRBJ1-4, with D possibly being TRBD1 (6 bases). V lost 4 bases and J 0 bases, leaving 13 bases between the germline ends. Germline-derived CDR1 and CDR2 are SGHRS and YFSETQ. The length of the CDR3 is 16 residues.